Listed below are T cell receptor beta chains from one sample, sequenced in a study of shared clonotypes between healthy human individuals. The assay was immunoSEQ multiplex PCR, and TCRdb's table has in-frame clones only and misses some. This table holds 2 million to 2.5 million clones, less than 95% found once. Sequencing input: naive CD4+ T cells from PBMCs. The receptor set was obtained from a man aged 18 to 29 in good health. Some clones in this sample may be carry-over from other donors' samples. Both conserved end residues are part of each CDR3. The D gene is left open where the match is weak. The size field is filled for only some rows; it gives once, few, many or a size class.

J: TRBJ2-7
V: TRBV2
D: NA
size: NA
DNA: TGTGCCAGCAGTGACCAGGGCTTCTACGAGCAGTACTTC
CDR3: CASSDQGFYEQYF

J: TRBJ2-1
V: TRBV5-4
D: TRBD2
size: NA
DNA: TGTGCCAGCAGCTTGGAGGGACTAGCGGGAGTCGATGAGCAGTTCTTC
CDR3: CASSLEGLAGVDEQFF

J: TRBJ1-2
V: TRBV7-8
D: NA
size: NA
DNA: TGTGCCAGCAGCTTATCCTATTACGATGGCTACACCTTC
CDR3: CASSLSYYDGYTF

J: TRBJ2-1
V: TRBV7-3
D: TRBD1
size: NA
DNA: TGTGCCAGCAGCCCCCGGACAGGGGAGGGCATTAATGAGCAGTTCTTC
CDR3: CASSPRTGEGINEQFF

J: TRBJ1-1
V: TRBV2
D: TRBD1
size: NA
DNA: TGTGCCAGCAGTTACCTGACAGGGGCCTTGAACACTGAAGCTTTCTTT
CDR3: CASSYLTGALNTEAFF

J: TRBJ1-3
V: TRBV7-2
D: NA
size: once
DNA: TGTGCCAGCAGCTTAGCCGGGGCGAGCTCTGGAAACACCATATATTTT
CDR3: CASSLAGASSGNTIYF

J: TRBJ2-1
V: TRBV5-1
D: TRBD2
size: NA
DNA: TGCGCCAGCAGGGTCGAACTAGCGGGAGGGAGTAATGAGCAGTTCTTC
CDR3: CASRVELAGGSNEQFF

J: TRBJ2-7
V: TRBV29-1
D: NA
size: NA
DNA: TGCAGCGTTGGTATAAATGTCTACGAGCAGTACTTC
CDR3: CSVGINVYEQYF

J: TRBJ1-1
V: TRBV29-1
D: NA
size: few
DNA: TGCAGCGTTGAAGGACAGTTGAACACTGAAGCTTTCTTT
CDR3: CSVEGQLNTEAFF

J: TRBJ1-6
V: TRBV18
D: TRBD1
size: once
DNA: TGTGCCAGCTCACCTACAGGGGGCAATTCACCCCTCCACTTT
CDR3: CASSPTGGNSPLHF

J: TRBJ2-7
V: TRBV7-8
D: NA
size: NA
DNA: TGTGCCAGCACCCTACTCGGGGGCCCTGGTCCCTACGAGCAGTACTTC
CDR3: CASTLLGGPGPYEQYF

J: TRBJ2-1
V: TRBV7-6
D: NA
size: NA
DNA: TGTGCCAGCCGCCCGATGCGGGGCAGCTCCTACAATGAGCAGTTCTTC
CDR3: CASRPMRGSSYNEQFF

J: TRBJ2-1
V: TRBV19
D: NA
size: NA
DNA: TGTGCCAGTAGGAAGGGCAGTTCATACAATGAGCAGTTCTTC
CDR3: CASRKGSSYNEQFF

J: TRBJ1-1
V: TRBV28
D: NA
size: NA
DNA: TGTGCCAGCAGTTCTGGGGGGTCATCCGACACTGAAGCTTTCTTT
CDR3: CASSSGGSSDTEAFF

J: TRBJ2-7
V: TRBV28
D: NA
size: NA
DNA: TGTGCCAGCAGTTTTAACCCGGGAGCCAGGAACGAGCAGTACTTC
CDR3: CASSFNPGARNEQYF

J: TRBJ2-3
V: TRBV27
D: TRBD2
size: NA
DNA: TGTGCCAGCAGCCCCCGGACTAGGAGTGTCACAGATACGCAGTATTTT
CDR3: CASSPRTRSVTDTQYF

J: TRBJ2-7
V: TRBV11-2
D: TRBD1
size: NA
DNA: TGTGCCAGCAGCTTAGCCGACAGGGGCCGCAGGGCCGAGCAGTACTTC
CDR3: CASSLADRGRRAEQYF

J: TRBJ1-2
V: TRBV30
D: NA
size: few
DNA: TGTGCCTGGACGCGGGGCTATGGCTACACCTTC
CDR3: CAWTRGYGYTF